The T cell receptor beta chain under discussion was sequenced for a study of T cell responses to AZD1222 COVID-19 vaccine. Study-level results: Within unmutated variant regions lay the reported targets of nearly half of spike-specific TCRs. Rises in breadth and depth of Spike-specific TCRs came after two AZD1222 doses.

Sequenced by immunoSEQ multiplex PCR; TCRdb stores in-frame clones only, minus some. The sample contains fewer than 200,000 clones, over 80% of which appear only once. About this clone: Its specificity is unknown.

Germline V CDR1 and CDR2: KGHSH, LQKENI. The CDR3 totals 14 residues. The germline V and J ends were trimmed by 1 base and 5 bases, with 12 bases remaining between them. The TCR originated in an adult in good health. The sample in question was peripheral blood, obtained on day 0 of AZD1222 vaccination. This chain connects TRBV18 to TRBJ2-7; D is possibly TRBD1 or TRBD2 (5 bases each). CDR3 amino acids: CASSPLSRDDEQYF. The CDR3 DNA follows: TGTGCCAGCTCACCACTCAGCAGGGACGACGAGCAGTACTTC.